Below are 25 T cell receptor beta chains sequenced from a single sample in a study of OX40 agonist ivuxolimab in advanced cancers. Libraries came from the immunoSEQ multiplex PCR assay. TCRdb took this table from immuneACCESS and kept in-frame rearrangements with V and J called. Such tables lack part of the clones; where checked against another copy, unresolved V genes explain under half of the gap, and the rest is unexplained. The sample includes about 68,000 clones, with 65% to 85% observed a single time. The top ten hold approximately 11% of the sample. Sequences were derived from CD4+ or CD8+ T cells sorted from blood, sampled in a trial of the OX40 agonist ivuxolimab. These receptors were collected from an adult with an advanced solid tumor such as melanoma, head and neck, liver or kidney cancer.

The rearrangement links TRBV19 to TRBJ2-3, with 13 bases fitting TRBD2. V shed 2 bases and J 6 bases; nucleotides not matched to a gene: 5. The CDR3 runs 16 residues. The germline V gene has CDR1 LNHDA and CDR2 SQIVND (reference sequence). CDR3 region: CASSIWGTSGKDTQYF. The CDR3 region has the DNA TGTGCCAGTAGTATATGGGGGACTAGCGGGAAGGATACGCAGTATTTT.

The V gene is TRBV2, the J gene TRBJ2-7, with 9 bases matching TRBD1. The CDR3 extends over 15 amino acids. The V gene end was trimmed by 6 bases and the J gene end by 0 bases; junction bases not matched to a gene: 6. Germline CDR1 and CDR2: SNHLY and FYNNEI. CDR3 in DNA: TGTGCCAGCAGAGGGGACAGGGTTAGCTCCTACGAGCAGTACGTC. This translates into CASRGDRVSSYEQYV.

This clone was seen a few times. The CDR3 nucleotides read TGTGCCAGCAGTCTAAACAGGGGGAACACTGAAGCTTTCTTT. Amino acid sequence: CASSLNRGNTEAFF. This rearrangement joins TRBV6-5 to TRBJ1-1; 7 bases align to TRBD1. Looked up from germline, CDR1 is MNHEY and CDR2 is SVGAGI. CDR3 size: 14 residues. Trimming at V came to 5 bases and at J to 1 base, leaving 4 bases not matched to a gene.

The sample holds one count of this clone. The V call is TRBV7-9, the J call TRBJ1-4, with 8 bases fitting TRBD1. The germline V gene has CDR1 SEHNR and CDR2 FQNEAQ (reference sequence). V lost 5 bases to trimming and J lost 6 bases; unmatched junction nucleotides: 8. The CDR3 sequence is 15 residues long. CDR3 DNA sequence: TGTGCCAGCAGCCCCAGGACAGGGCGAGATGAAAAACTGTTTTTT. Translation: CASSPRTGRDEKLFF.

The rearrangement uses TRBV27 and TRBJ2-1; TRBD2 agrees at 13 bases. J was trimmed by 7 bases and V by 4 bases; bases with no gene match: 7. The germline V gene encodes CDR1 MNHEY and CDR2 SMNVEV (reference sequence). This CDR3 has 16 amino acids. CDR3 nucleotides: TGTGCCAGCAGTTCCCTCGGGGGACTAGCGGGAAATGAGCAGTTCTTC. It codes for CASSSLGGLAGNEQFF.

The DNA for the CDR3 is TGCGCCAGCAGCCCCCGCTACTACCGGACAGGGGGAGGGACCCAGTACTTC. Its translation: CASSPRYYRTGGGTQYF. This chain connects TRBV4-1 to TRBJ2-5; 10 bases fit TRBD1. V dropped 4 bases and J dropped 7; count of bases not matched to a gene: 15. Germline V gives CDR1 MGHRA, CDR2 YSYEKL. The CDR3 is 17 residues long.

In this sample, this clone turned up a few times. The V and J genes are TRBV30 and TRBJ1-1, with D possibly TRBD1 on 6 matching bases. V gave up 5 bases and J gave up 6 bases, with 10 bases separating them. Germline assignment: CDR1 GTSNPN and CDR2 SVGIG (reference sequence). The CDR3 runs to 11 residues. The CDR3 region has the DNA TGTGCCTGGGCGAGACAGGCTGAAGCTTTCTTT. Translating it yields CAWARQAEAFF.

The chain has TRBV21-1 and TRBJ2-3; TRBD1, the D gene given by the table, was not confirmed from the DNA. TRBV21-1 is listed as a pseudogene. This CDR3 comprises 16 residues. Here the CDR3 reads CASSPSRDRVTDTQYF. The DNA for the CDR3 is TGTGCCAGCAGCCCGAGCCGGGACAGGGTTACGGATACGCAGTATTTT.

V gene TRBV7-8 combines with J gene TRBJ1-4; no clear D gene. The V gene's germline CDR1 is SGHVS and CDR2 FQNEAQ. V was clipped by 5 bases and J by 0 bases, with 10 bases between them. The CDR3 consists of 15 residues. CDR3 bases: TGTGCCAGCAGCGCGACAATAACAACTAATGAAAAACTGTTTTTT. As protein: CASSATITTNEKLFF.

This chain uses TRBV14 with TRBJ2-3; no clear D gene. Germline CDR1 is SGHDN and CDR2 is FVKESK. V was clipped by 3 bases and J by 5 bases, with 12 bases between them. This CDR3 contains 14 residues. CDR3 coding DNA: TGTGCCAGCAGCCAGGTCATGTACGGAGATACGCAGTATTTT. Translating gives CASSQVMYGDTQYF. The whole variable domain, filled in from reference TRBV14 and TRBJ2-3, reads EAGVTQFPSHSVIEKGQTVTLRCDPISGHDNLYWYRRVMGKEIKFLLHFVKESKQDESGMPNNRFLAERTGGTYSTLKVQPAELEDSGVYFCASSQVMYGDTQYFGPGTRLTVL.

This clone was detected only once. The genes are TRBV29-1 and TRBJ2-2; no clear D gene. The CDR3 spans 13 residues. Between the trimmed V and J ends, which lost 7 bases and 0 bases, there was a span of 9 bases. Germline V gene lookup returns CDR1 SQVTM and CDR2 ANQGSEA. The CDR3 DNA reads TGCAGCGCCAGTCCTACGAACACCGGGGAGCTGTTTTTT. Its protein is CSASPTNTGELFF.

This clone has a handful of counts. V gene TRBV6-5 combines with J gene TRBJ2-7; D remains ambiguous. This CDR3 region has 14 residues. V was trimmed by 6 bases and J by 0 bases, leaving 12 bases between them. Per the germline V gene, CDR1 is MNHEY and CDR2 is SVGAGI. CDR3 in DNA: TGTGCCAGCAGCAGCCCCCTTGGCTCCTACGAGCAGTACTTC. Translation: CASSSPLGSYEQYF.

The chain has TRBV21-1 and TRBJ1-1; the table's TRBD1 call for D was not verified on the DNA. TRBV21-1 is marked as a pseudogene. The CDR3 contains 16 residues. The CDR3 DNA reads TGTGCCAGCAGCATCCAAGAGGACAGGGTTGGGACTGAAGCTTTCTTT. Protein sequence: CASSIQEDRVGTEAFF.

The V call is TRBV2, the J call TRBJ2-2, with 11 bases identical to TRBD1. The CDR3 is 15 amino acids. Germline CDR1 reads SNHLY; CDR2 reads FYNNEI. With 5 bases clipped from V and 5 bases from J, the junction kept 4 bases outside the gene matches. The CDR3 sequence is CASSSDRGRTGELFF. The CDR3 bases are TGTGCCAGCAGTTCGGACAGGGGGCGGACCGGGGAGCTGTTTTTT.

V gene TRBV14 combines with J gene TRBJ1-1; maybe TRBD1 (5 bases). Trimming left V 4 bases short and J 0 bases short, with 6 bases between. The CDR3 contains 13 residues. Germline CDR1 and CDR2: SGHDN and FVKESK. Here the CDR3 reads CASSRQLNTEAFF. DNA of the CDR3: TGTGCCAGCAGCCGACAGTTGAACACTGAAGCTTTCTTT.

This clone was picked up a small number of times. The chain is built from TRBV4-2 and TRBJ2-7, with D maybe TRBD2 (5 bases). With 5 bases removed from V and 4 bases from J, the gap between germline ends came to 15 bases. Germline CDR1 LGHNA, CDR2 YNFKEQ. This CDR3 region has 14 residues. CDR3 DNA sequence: TGTGCCAGCAGCTTGAGAGGGAGTGATTACGAGCAGTACTTC. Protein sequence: CASSLRGSDYEQYF.

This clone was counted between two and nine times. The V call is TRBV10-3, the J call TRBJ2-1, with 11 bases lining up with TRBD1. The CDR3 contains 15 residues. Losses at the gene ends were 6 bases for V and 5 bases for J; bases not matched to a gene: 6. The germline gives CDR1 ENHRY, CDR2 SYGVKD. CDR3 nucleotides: TGTGCCATCAGCCCCGGGACAGGGGGTAACAATGAGCAGTTCTTC. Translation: CAISPGTGGNNEQFF.

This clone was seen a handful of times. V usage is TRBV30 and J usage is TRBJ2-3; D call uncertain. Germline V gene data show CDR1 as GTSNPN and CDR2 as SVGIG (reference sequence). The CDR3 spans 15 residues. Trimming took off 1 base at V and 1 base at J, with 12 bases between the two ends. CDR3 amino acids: CAWSAQSWGTDTQYF. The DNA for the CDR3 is TGTGCCTGGAGTGCGCAGAGCTGGGGCACAGATACGCAGTATTTT.

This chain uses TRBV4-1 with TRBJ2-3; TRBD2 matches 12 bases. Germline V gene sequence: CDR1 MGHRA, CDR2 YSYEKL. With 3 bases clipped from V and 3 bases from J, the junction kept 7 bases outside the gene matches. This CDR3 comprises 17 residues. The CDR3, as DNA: TGCGCCAGCAGCCAGCCCACTAGCGGGAGGAGTACAGATACGCAGTATTTT. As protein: CASSQPTSGRSTDTQYF.

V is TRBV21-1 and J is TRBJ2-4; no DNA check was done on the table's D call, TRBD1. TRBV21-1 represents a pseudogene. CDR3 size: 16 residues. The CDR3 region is CASSKERGLAKNIQYF. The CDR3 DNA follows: TGTGCCAGCAGCAAAGAGAGGGGGTTAGCCAAAAACATTCAGTACTTC.

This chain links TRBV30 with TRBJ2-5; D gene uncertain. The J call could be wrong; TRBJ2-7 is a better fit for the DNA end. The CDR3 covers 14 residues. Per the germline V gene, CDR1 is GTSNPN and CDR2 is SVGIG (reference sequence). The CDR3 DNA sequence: TGTGCCTGGAGCTCCCGGACCCTACCGACCGAGCAGTACTTC. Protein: CAWSSRTLPTEQYF.

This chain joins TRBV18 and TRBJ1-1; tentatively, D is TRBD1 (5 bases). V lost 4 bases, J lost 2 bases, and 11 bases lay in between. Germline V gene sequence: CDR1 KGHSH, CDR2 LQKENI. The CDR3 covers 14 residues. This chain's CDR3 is CASSLYGGNTEAFF. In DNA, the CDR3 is TGTGCCAGCTCACTCTATGGGGGTAACACTGAAGCTTTCTTT.

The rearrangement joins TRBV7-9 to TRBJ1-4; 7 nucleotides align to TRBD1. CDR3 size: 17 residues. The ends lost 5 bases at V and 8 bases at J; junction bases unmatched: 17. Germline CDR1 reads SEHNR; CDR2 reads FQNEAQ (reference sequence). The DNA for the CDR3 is TGTGCCAGCAGCCCACGTGGGGCCGGGACAGCAGGAGAAAAACTGTTTTTT. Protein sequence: CASSPRGAGTAGEKLFF. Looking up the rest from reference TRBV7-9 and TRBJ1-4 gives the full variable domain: DTGVSQNPRHKITKRGQNVTFRCDPISEHNRLYWYRQTLGQGPEFLTYFQNEAQLEKSRLLSDRFSAERPKGSFSTLEIQRTEQGDSAMYLCASSPRGAGTAGEKLFFGSGTQLSVL.

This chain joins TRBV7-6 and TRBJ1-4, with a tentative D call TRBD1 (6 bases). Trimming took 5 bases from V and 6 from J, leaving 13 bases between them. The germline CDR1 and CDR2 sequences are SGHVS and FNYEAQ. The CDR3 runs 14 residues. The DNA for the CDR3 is TGTGCCAGCAGCCCCCAATACAGGGATGAAAAACTGTTTTTT. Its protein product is CASSPQYRDEKLFF.

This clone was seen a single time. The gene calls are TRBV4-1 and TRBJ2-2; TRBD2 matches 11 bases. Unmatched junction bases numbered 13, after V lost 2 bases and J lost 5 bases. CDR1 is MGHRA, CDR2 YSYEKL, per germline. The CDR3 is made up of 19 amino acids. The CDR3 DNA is TGCGCCAGCAGCCAAATCGGCTTAGCGGGAGGGCCTCGGACCGGGGAGCTGTTTTTT. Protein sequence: CASSQIGLAGGPRTGELFF.